Presented here are 10 T cell receptor beta chains from one specimen sequenced in a study of early stage breast cancer tumors. Using immunoSEQ multiplex PCR, the repertoire was profiled, and TCRdb retains in-frame clones only, with some absent. The sample includes 60,000 to 80,000 clones, 65% to 85% of them seen just once. Sequences were obtained from blood. The origin of the receptors is a person in their sixties with breast cancer.

The V call is TRBV19, the J call TRBJ2-1, with a weak D call TRBD2 (6 bases). The CDR3 is 13 amino acids. From germline, CDR1 is LNHDA and CDR2 SQIVND (reference sequence). The V end lost 1 base, the J end lost 10 bases, and 11 bases lay between the germline ends. Here the CDR3 reads CASSIGRASEQFF. In DNA form, the CDR3 reads TGTGCCAGTAGTATAGGGAGGGCCTCGGAGCAGTTCTTC.

V is TRBV7-8 and J is TRBJ2-2; D unresolved. Germline CDR1 SGHVS, CDR2 FQNEAQ. The CDR3 sequence is 13 residues long. Trimming left V 7 bases short and J 0 bases short, with 6 bases between. DNA of the CDR3: TGTGCCAGCAAAACGGCGAACACCGGGGAGCTGTTTTTT. This sequence encodes CASKTANTGELFF.

J is TRBJ2-1 and V is TRBV28; D is unresolved. The CDR3 consists of 18 residues. The ends were cut back, 3 bases at V and 1 base at J, with 19 bases in the middle. Germline loops: CDR1 MDHEN, CDR2 SYDVKM. The CDR3 spells CASSFSQTMRGSYNEQFF. The CDR3 DNA follows: TGTGCCAGCAGTTTTTCCCAAACAATGAGAGGTTCCTACAATGAGCAGTTCTTC.

The chain has TRBV5-3 and TRBJ2-7, with D maybe TRBD2 (6 bases). TRBV5-3 is an ORF, and what it does is uncertain. V was cut by 5 bases and J by 0 bases, with 21 bases left in between. The CDR3 loop spans 17 amino acids. For the CDR3, the DNA is TGTGCCAGAAGTTTAGTAATTGGGACTTTTAACTCCTACGAGCAGTACTTC. Protein sequence: CARSLVIGTFNSYEQYF.

The chain uses TRBV10-3 and TRBJ1-4; TRBD1 matches 7 bases. V was clipped by 10 bases and J by 3 bases; unmatched bases: 8. The V gene's germline CDR1 is ENHRY and CDR2 SYGVKD. The CDR3 runs 14 residues. In DNA, the CDR3 is TGTGCCACACAACAGGGGAATTCTAATGAAAAACTGTTTTTT. Its translation: CATQQGNSNEKLFF.

V is TRBV7-2 and J is TRBJ1-2, with no clear D. V gave up 1 base and J gave up 8 bases, with 14 bases separating them. This CDR3 has 14 amino acids. Germline V gene sequence: CDR1 SGHTA, CDR2 FQGNSA. CDR3 sequence reads: CASSLDGEAQGYTF. The CDR3 coding sequence is TGTGCCAGCAGCTTAGATGGGGAGGCCCAGGGCTACACCTTC.

This clone was seen only once. This chain uses TRBV6-5 with TRBJ1-1; 9 nucleotides match TRBD1. Germline CDR1 reads MNHEY; CDR2 reads SVGAGI. CDR3 length equals 15 residues. Unmatched junction bases numbered 6, after V lost 2 bases and J lost 5 bases. CDR3 nucleotide sequence: TGTGCCAGCAGTTACGGGACAGGGCTGGAGACTGAAGCTTTCTTT. Its protein is CASSYGTGLETEAFF.

The chain has TRBV6-5 and TRBJ1-2; perhaps TRBD1 as D (5 bases). The CDR3 loop spans 14 amino acids. V was trimmed by 0 bases and J by 4 bases, leaving 9 bases between them. The germline gives CDR1 MNHEY, CDR2 SVGAGI. Here the CDR3 reads CASSYSFQGYGYTF. The CDR3 region has the DNA TGTGCCAGCAGTTACTCTTTCCAGGGCTATGGCTACACCTTC.

This chain uses TRBV27 with TRBJ1-2; D possibly corresponds to TRBD1 (5 bases). Germline lookup yields CDR1 MNHEY and CDR2 SMNVEV (reference sequence). Trimming cost V 6 bases and J 0 bases, with 11 bases left between them. The CDR3 is 14 amino acids. CDR3 in DNA: TGTGCCAGCAGCCATCAGGGCACTAACTATGGCTACACCTTC. Its protein product is CASSHQGTNYGYTF.

The chain recombines TRBV5-8 with TRBJ2-7; either TRBD1 or TRBD2 may fit D (6 bases each). The CDR3 extends over 14 amino acids. Germline V gene sequence: CDR1 SGHTS, CDR2 YDEGEE. Trimming pared 1 base from V and 3 bases from J, leaving 11 bases between. The CDR3 DNA reads TGTGCCAGCAGCTTGCTTCGGGGGCGCTACGAGCAGTACTTC. Translation gives CASSLLRGRYEQYF.